The next 16 T cell receptor beta chains were all read from a single sample in a study of cytomegalovirus exposure and HLA in healthy donors. The study ran its PCR with 60 Vbeta and 13 Jbeta primers. Sequencing was performed with immunoSEQ multiplex PCR; in TCRdb, only in-frame clones are kept and a portion is missing. The data contain around 80,000 clones, under 80% of them seen just once; the ten biggest clones take up under 10%. The source material was PBMCs. The source is a man in his forties in good health and CMV-seropositive.

As DNA, the CDR3 is TGTGCCAGCAGCTCACAGGGATATGGCTACACCTTC. Amino acid sequence: CASSSQGYGYTF. The chain uses TRBV7-9 and TRBJ1-2; D possibly corresponds to TRBD1 (6 bases). The CDR3 contains 12 residues. Trimming left V 4 bases short and J 5 bases short, with 8 bases between. The germline V gene encodes CDR1 SEHNR and CDR2 FQNEAQ (reference sequence).

The genes are TRBV5-5 and TRBJ2-3; possibly TRBD1 for D (5 bases). Germline lookup yields CDR1 SGHKS and CDR2 YYEKEE (reference sequence). The CDR3 length is 14 residues. Trimming left V 0 bases short and J 5 bases short, with 10 bases between. The CDR3 reads CASSLVRVRDTQYF. CDR3 DNA sequence: TGTGCCAGCAGCTTGGTCAGGGTAAGAGATACGCAGTATTTT.

In nucleotides, the CDR3 is TGTGCCAGCAGCTTAGTTCTTAGCGGGACTTCCTACAATGAGCAGTTCTTC. This codes for CASSLVLSGTSYNEQFF. The rearrangement links TRBV13 to TRBJ2-1; 8 bases fit TRBD2. Per the germline V gene, CDR1 is PRHDT and CDR2 is FYEKMQ (reference sequence). Trimming took 1 base from V and 1 from J; bases not matched to a gene: 6. The CDR3 length is 17 residues.

The gene calls are TRBV29-1 and TRBJ2-3; unclear D gene. CDR1 and CDR2 from the germline V gene are SQVTM and ANQGSEA. The V end lost 3 bases, the J end lost 2 bases, and 6 bases lay between the germline ends. This CDR3 spans 12 amino acids. The CDR3 sequence: CSVDQYTDTQYF. The CDR3 DNA reads TGCAGCGTTGATCAGTACACAGATACGCAGTATTTT.

The chain carries TRBV5-1 and TRBJ2-1; TRBD2 might be the D (7 bases). The length of the CDR3 is 15 residues. Germline assignment: CDR1 SGHRS and CDR2 YFSETQ. Trimming cost V 1 base and J 7 bases, with 15 bases left between them. The CDR3 protein is CASSLLQGTKNEQFF. For the CDR3, the DNA is TGCGCCAGCAGCTTGCTGCAGGGGACTAAGAATGAGCAGTTCTTC.

The chain has TRBV19 and TRBJ2-7, with 8 bases fitting TRBD1. In germline, CDR1 is LNHDA, CDR2 SQIVND (reference sequence). With 2 bases clipped from V and 0 bases from J, the junction kept 3 bases outside the gene matches. The CDR3 length is 15 residues. The CDR3 sequence is CASSISGGSSYEQYF. The CDR3 DNA sequence: TGTGCCAGTAGTATATCAGGGGGCTCCTCCTACGAGCAGTACTTC.

This clone turned up a few times. The J gene is TRBJ2-7, the V gene TRBV7-9; 12 positions agree with TRBD1. The CDR3 is made up of 15 amino acids. The germline CDR1 and CDR2 sequences are SEHNR and FQNEAQ (reference sequence). The trim removed 3 bases at V and 3 bases at J, leaving 3 bases unmatched. The CDR3, as DNA: TGTGCCAGCAGCTTCCGGGACAGGGGGCTCTACGAGCAGTACTTC. It specifies CASSFRDRGLYEQYF.

The chain employs TRBV11-1 and TRBJ2-3, with D uncertain. With 5 bases removed from V and 4 bases from J, the gap between germline ends came to 7 bases. The CDR3 has 12 residues. Germline loops: CDR1 SGHAT, CDR2 FQDESV (reference sequence). DNA for the CDR3: TGTGCCAGCAGCCCTCTTCCAGATACGCAGTATTTT. This codes for CASSPLPDTQYF.

V usage is TRBV29-1 and J usage is TRBJ1-1, with a weak D call TRBD1 (5 bases). V was clipped by 4 bases and J by 10 bases, with 19 bases between them. The CDR3 is made up of 13 amino acids. CDR1 is SQVTM and CDR2 is ANQGSEA in the germline V gene. The CDR3 nucleotides read TGCAGCGTTGTACCGACAGCCGGAACGGGAGCTTTCTTT. It codes for CSVVPTAGTGAFF.

The chain links TRBV2 to TRBJ2-5; no clear D gene. Trimming removed 3 bases at V and 5 bases at J, with 10 bases between. The CDR3 has 13 residues. Germline V gene data show CDR1 as SNHLY and CDR2 as FYNNEI. In DNA form, the CDR3 reads TGTGCCAGCAGTGATTCGAGGCTCGAGACCCAGTACTTC. It translates to CASSDSRLETQYF.

This chain connects TRBV9 to TRBJ2-2, with TRBD1 identical over 10 bases. This CDR3 has 17 amino acids. V dropped 4 bases and J dropped 9; count of bases not matched to a gene: 15. CDR1 is SGDLS, CDR2 YYNGEE, per germline. The CDR3 region is CASSPIGTGDGARELFF. DNA for the CDR3: TGTGCCAGCAGCCCTATAGGGACAGGGGATGGGGCCCGGGAGCTGTTTTTT.

In nucleotides, the CDR3 is TGCGCCAGCAGCCTAGGGACAGGGAGAAGGGACGAGCAGTACTTC. Its translation: CASSLGTGRRDEQYF. The chain employs TRBV5-1 and TRBJ2-7; 9 bases are a match to TRBD1. The V gene's germline CDR1 is SGHRS and CDR2 YFSETQ. The CDR3 is made up of 15 amino acids. J lost 5 bases, V lost 4 bases, and 10 bases had no gene match.

The rearrangement links TRBV19 to TRBJ2-4; no definite D call. The CDR3 consists of 15 residues. Germline V gene sequence: CDR1 LNHDA, CDR2 SQIVND (reference sequence). The V gene lost 3 bases and the J gene lost 1 base, with 10 bases spanning the gap. The CDR3 DNA reads as TGTGCCAGTAGTATTCAGGCCTTGGCCAAAAACATTCAGTACTTC. Protein: CASSIQALAKNIQYF.

This sequence joins TRBV28 and TRBJ1-1, with TRBD1 as a possible D gene (6 bases). Germline values: CDR1 MDHEN, CDR2 SYDVKM. The CDR3 extends over 14 amino acids. V lost 5 bases and J lost 7, with 17 bases in between. The CDR3 DNA reads TGTGCCAGCAGTCCTTATAGGACAGATCGTGAAGCTTTCTTT. Its translation is CASSPYRTDREAFF.

This clone was found a few times. The chain couples TRBV6-5 to TRBJ1-1; D ambiguous. This CDR3 is 13 amino acids long. Germline V gives CDR1 MNHEY, CDR2 SVGAGI. The V and J ends lost 8 bases and 0 bases respectively, with 10 bases between them. CDR3 sequence: CASEAVLNTEAFF. Written as DNA, the CDR3 is TGTGCCAGCGAGGCGGTCTTGAACACTGAAGCTTTCTTT.

Regarding this clone: The sample has other DNA sequences that encode this CDR3 too. The V call is TRBV28, the J call TRBJ1-5, with TRBD1 as a possible D gene (5 bases). CDR1 is MDHEN, CDR2 SYDVKM, per germline. V dropped 3 bases and J dropped 4 bases, with 13 bases sitting between them. The length of the CDR3 is 15 residues. The CDR3 spells CASSLGQGLNQPQHF. The CDR3 nucleotides are TGTGCCAGCAGTTTGGGCCAGGGACTGAATCAGCCCCAGCATTTT.